This is a list of T cell receptor beta chains from one sample in a study of post-analysis software for immune sequencing data. TCRdb processed the PCR reads anew with MiXCR; each CDR3 protein has one entry. The repertoire holds about 460,000 distinct CDR3 sequences, with roughly 45% as singletons. Sequencing was done on a sample of blood. The receptor source for this set is a girl aged 10 to 17 with multiple sclerosis. Each CDR3 is given with its conserved first and last residue. The D gene is left open where the match is weak. Size is omitted from some rows. Given values are once, few, many or a class for expanded clones.

TRBV6-6	TRBJ2-7	-	-	CASSQGRTVGYF	TGTGCCAGCAGTCAAGGACGGACCGTAGGGTACTTC
TRBV3-1	TRBJ2-7	-	-	CASSQAGEGYEQYF	TGTGCCAGCAGCCAAGCCGGCGAGGGGTACGAGCAGTACTTC
TRBV6-1	TRBJ1-5	-	-	CASTGVNQPQHF	TGTGCCAGCACAGGGGTCAATCAGCCCCAGCATTTT
TRBV7-9	TRBJ1-1	TRBD1	-	CASSSGQAIRGAFF	TGTGCCAGCAGCTCGGGACAGGCCATCCGGGGGGCTTTCTTT
TRBV10-3	TRBJ1-1	TRBD1	few	CAISETGPTGGTEAFF	TGTGCCATCAGTGAAACCGGACCGACAGGGGGCACTGAAGCTTTCTTT
TRBV7-9	TRBJ2-1	-	few	CASSIVPGNEQFF	TGTGCCAGCAGCATTGTCCCAGGGAATGAGCAGTTCTTC
TRBV5-1	TRBJ2-5	TRBD2	-	CASSYGTSGTSGETQYF	TGCGCCAGCAGCTACGGGACTAGCGGGACCTCAGGAGAGACCCAGTACTTC
TRBV14	TRBJ1-1	-	once	CASSHSVAEAFF	TGTGCCAGCAGCCATTCGGTCGCTGAAGCTTTCTTT
TRBV6-5	TRBJ2-7	-	-	CASQSGTESSYEQYF	TGTGCCAGCCAATCCGGGACCGAGAGCTCCTACGAGCAGTACTTC
TRBV7-9	TRBJ2-1	-	-	CASSLMVGRLKSNEQFF	TGTGCTAGCAGCTTAATGGTGGGACGGTTGAAGTCCAATGAGCAGTTCTTC
TRBV5-1	TRBJ2-1	TRBD2	-	CDSSLGAGGHNEQFF	TGCGACAGCAGCTTGGGAGCGGGAGGTCACAATGAGCAGTTCTTC
TRBV10-3	TRBJ1-2	-	-	CAISESGGNYGYTF	TGTGCCATCAGTGAGTCGGGGGGGAACTATGGCTACACCTTC
TRBV12-3/TRBV12-4	TRBJ1-5	-	-	CASSSSGSAQHF	-
TRBV20-1	TRBJ2-5	-	-	CSAVQIGEETQYF	TGCAGTGCTGTTCAGATTGGGGAAGAGACCCAGTACTTC
TRBV7-9	TRBJ1-1	TRBD1	once	CASSRTGHNEAFF	TGTGCCAGCAGCCGGACAGGGCATAATGAGGCTTTCTTT
TRBV7-8	TRBJ2-7	TRBD2	-	CASSYREGGYEQYF	TGTGCCAGCAGCTACCGGGAGGGCGGCTACGAGCAGTACTTC
TRBV29-1	TRBJ2-1	-	-	CSAAPTLSYNEQFF	TGCAGCGCTGCCCCGACACTCTCCTACAATGAGCAGTTCTTC
TRBV5-1	TRBJ1-1	-	-	CASSLQGWEAFF	TGCGCCAGCAGCCTGCAGGGTTGGGAAGCTTTCTTT
TRBV20-1	TRBJ2-7	-	few	CSARDSRGTLTYEQYF	TGCAGTGCTAGAGATTCACGGGGCACACTCACCTACGAGCAGTACTTC
TRBV4-1	TRBJ2-6	-	few	CASSQEFSGANVLTF	TGCGCCAGCAGCCAAGAATTTTCTGGGGCCAACGTCCTGACTTTC
TRBV5-6	TRBJ2-3	-	few	CASSLGITEADTQYF	TGTGCCAGCAGCTTGGGAATCACCGAGGCAGATACGCAGTATTTT
TRBV5-1	TRBJ1-4	-	-	CASSLDEGEDEKLFF	TGCGCCAGCAGCTTGGATGAAGGGGAGGACGAAAAACTGTTTTTT
TRBV7-8	TRBJ1-2	-	few	CASSLALRGSGGYTF	TGTGCCAGCAGCTTAGCGCTTCGGGGGTCCGGGGGCTACACCTTC
TRBV15	TRBJ1-5	TRBD1	-	CATSRDGTGQPQHF	TGTGCCACCAGCAGAGATGGGACAGGCCAGCCCCAGCATTTT
TRBV29-1	TRBJ1-4	-	-	CSGSQGNEKLFF	TGCAGCGGCTCCCAGGGGAATGAAAAACTGTTTTTT
TRBV29-1	TRBJ2-1	TRBD2	-	CSGEGRLQFGQFF	TGCAGCGGGGAGGGACGGCTCCAATTCGGGCAGTTCTTC
TRBV20-1	TRBJ2-1	TRBD1	-	CSADLPGGYNEQFF	TGCAGTGCTGACTTGCCAGGGGGCTACAATGAGCAGTTCTTC
TRBV4-1	TRBJ1-2	-	-	CASSQEVGRASYGYTF	TGCGCCAGCAGCCAAGAAGTTGGCAGGGCAAGCTATGGCTACACCTTC
TRBV28	TRBJ2-1	TRBD2	few	CASSSGSAGDAYNEQFF	TGTGCCAGCAGTTCGGGGTCAGCGGGAGACGCCTACAATGAGCAGTTCTTC
TRBV5-1	TRBJ2-1	TRBD2	-	CASSLEAGGPYNEQFF	TGCGCCAGCAGCTTGGAAGCGGGAGGTCCCTACAATGAGCAGTTCTTC
TRBV29-1	TRBJ2-7	TRBD2	-	CSVEPSGSSYEQYF	TGCAGCGTTGAGCCTAGCGGAAGCTCCTACGAGCAGTACTTC
TRBV7-2	TRBJ2-3	-	-	CASSLNGDQDTQYF	TGTGCCAGCAGCTTAAATGGAGACCAAGATACGCAGTATTTT
TRBV7-2	TRBJ1-1	-	-	CASSPQQGMNTEAFF	TGTGCCAGCAGCCCCCAACAGGGTATGAACACTGAAGCTTTCTTT
TRBV5-1	TRBJ2-5	-	-	CASSPRGGRGLSLPAQETQYF	TGCGCCAGCAGCCCACGTGGGGGTCGGGGACTCAGTCTGCCAGCACAAGAGACCCAGTACTTC
TRBV5-1	TRBJ1-1	-	few	CASSLEGQGTEAFF	TGCGCCAGCAGCTTGGAGGGACAAGGGACTGAAGCTTTCTTT
TRBV29-1	TRBJ2-7	-	-	CSVVPSGVTIYEQYF	TGCAGCGTTGTCCCATCAGGAGTGACAATCTACGAGCAGTACTTC
TRBV28	TRBJ1-2	TRBD1	-	CASTPRTGGDYGYTF	TGTGCCAGCACCCCTCGGACAGGGGGCGACTATGGCTACACCTTC
TRBV10-1	TRBJ1-5	-	-	CASSQGGQPQHF	TGCGCCAGCTCCCAGGGAGGGCAGCCCCAGCATTTT
TRBV7-9	TRBJ1-2	-	-	CASSLGIPAQGYYGYTF	TGTGCCAGCAGCTTAGGTATCCCCGCACAGGGATACTATGGCTACACCTTC
TRBV20-1	TRBJ2-5	TRBD2	-	CSASGTSGNQETQYF	TGCAGTGCCAGCGGGACTAGCGGGAATCAAGAGACCCAGTACTTC
TRBV20-1	TRBJ2-1	TRBD2	-	CGARVREGLNEQFF	TGCGGTGCTAGAGTACGGGAGGGCCTGAATGAGCAGTTCTTC
TRBV10-3	TRBJ2-3	TRBD2	few	CAISGRDADTQYF	TGTGCCATCAGCGGGAGGGACGCAGATACGCAGTATTTT
TRBV3-1	TRBJ2-1	TRBD2	-	CASNPIWTSGRGRSYNEQFF	TGTGCCAGCAACCCTATCTGGACTAGCGGGAGGGGTCGCTCCTACAATGAGCAGTTCTTC
TRBV5-1	TRBJ2-5	-	-	CASSMGPRTQETQYF	TGCGCCAGCAGCATGGGACCCCGAACTCAGGAGACCCAGTACTTC
TRBV6-2/TRBV6-3	TRBJ2-1	TRBD2	-	CASSSPLGSGRYNEQFF	TGTGCCAGCAGCTCTCCCCTGGGTAGCGGGAGATACAATGAGCAGTTCTTC
TRBV27	TRBJ1-2	-	-	CASRGGAYGYTF	TGTGCCAGCAGGGGAGGGGCCTATGGCTACACCTTC
TRBV29-1	TRBJ2-5	TRBD2	many	CSERLAGGHQETQYF	TGCAGCGAAAGACTAGCGGGAGGCCACCAAGAGACCCAGTACTTC
TRBV9	TRBJ2-4	-	-	CASSGGTDLDIQYF	TGTGCCAGCAGCGGTGGGACGGACCTAGACATTCAGTACTTC